This T cell receptor beta chain was retrieved from a study of control samples from healthy donors and cancer patients. Germline CDR1 and CDR2: SGHRS and YFSETQ. This CDR3 has 16 amino acids. Losses at the gene ends were 6 bases for V and 0 bases for J; bases not matched to a gene: 7. Measured with immunoSEQ multiplex PCR; TCRdb has only the in-frame clones, and not every one. The sample comprises roughly 140,000 clones, 89% of which are singletons, and 4.9% rests with the top ten. This chain connects TRBV5-1 to TRBJ2-2; 8 bases map to TRBD2. The receptor comes from a man aged 30-40 years in good health. The sequencing sample was made of blood. CDR3 loop: CASTGSAGANTGELFF. The CDR3 region has the DNA TGCGCCAGCACTGGGTCAGCGGGAGCGAACACCGGGGAGCTGTTTTTT.